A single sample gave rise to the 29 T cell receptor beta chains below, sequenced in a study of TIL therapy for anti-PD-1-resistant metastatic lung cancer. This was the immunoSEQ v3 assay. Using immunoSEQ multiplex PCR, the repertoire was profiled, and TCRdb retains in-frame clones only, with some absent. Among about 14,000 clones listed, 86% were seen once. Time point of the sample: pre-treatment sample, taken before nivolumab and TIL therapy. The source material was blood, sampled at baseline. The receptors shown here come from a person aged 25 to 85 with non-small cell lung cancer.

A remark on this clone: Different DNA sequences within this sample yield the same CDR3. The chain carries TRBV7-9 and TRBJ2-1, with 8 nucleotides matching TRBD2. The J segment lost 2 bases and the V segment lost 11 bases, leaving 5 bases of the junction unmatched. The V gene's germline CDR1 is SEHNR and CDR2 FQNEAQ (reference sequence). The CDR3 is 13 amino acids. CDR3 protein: CAYGLAAYNEQFF. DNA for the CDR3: TGTGCCTACGGACTAGCAGCCTACAATGAGCAGTTCTTC. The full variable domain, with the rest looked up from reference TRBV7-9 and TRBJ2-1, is DTGVSQNPRHKITKRGQNVTFRCDPISEHNRLYWYRQTLGQGPEFLTYFQNEAQLEKSRLLSDRFSAERPKGSFSTLEIQRTEQGDSAMYLCAYGLAAYNEQFFGPGTRLTVL.

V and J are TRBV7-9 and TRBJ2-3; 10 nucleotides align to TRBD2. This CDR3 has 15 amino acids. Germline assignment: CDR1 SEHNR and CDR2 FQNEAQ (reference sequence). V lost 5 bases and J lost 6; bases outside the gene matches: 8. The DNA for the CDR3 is TGTGCCAGCAGCCCCTATAGCGGGAGGCTGGATACGCAGTATTTT. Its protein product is CASSPYSGRLDTQYF.

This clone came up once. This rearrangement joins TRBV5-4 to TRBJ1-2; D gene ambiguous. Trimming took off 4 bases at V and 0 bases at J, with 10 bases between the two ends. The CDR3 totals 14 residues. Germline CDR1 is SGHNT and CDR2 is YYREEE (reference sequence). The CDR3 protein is CASSLRSSNYGYTF. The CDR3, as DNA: TGTGCCAGCAGCCTCCGATCCTCTAACTATGGCTACACCTTC.

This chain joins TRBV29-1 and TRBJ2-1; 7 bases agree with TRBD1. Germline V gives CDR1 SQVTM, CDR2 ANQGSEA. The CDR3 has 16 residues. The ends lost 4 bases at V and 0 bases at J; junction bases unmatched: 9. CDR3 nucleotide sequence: TGCAGCGTTGGAGGGACAGCGGACAGCTCCTACAATGAGCAGTTCTTC. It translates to CSVGGTADSSYNEQFF.

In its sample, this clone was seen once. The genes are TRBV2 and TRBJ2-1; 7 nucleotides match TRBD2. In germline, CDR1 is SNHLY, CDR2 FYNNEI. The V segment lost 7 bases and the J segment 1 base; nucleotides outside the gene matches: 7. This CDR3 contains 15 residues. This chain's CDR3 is CASNQERGSYNEQFF. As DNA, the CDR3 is TGTGCCAGCAACCAAGAGCGGGGATCCTACAATGAGCAGTTCTTC.

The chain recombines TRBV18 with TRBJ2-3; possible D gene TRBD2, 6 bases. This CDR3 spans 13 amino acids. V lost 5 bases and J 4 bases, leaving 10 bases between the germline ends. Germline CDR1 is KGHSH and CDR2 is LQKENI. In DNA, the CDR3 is TGTGCCAGCTCAATCCCTAGCGCAGATACGCAGTATTTT. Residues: CASSIPSADTQYF. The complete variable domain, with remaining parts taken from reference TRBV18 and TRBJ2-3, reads NAGVMQNPRHLVRRRGQEARLRCSPMKGHSHVYWYRQLPEEGLKFMVYLQKENIIDESGMPKERFSAEFPKEGPSILRIQQVVRGDSAAYFCASSIPSADTQYFGPGTRLTVL.

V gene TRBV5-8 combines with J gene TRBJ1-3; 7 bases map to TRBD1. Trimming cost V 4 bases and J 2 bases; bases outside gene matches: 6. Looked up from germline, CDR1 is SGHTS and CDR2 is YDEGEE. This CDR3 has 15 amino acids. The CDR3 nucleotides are TGTGCCAGCAGCCTCACAGGGGACGCTGGAAACACCATATATTTT. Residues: CASSLTGDAGNTIYF.

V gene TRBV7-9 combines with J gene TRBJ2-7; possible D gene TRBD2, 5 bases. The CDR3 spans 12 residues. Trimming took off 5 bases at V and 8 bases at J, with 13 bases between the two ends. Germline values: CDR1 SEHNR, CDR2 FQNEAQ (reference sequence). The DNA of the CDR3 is TGTGCCAGCAGCCAGGACTTCCTAAAGCAGTACGTC. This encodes CASSQDFLKQYV.

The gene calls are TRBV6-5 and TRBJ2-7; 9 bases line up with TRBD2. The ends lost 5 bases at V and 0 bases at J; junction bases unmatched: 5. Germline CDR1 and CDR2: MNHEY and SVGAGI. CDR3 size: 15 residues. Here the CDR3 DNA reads TGTGCCAGCAGTGCGGGTAGCGGGAGCTCCTACGAGCAGTACGTC. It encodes CASSAGSGSSYEQYV.

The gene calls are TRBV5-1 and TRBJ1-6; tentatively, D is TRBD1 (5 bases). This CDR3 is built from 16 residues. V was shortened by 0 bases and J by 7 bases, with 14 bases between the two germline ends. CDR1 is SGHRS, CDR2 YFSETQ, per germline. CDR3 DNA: TGCGCCAGCAGCTTGGCCGCGGGGGGGTCCAATTCACCCCTCCACTTT. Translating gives CASSLAAGGSNSPLHF.

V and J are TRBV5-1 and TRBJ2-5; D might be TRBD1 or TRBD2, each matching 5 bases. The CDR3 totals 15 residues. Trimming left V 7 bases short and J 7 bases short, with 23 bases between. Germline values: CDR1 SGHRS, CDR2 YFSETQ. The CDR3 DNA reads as TGCGCCAGCCAAGAGGGGACCTCGGTGAGGGGGACCCAGTACTTC. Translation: CASQEGTSVRGTQYF.

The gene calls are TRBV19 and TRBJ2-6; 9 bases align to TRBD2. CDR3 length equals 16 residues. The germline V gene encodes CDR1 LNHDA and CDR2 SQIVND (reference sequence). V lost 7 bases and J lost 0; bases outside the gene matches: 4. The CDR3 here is CASNAGGISGANVLTF. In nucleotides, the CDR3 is TGTGCCAGTAACGCGGGAGGGATCTCTGGGGCCAACGTCCTGACTTTC.

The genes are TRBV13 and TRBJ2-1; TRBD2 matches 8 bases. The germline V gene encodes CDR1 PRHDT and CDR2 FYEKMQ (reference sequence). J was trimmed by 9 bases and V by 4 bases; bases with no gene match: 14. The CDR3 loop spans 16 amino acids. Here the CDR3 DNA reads TGTGCCAGCAGCTACAGAAGTAGCGGGGTATCGAGTGAGCAGTTCTTC. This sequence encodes CASSYRSSGVSSEQFF.

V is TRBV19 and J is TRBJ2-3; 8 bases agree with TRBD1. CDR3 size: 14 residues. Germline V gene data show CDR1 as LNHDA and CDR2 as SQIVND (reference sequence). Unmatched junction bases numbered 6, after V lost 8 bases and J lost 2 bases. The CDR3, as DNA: TGTGCCAGTGGGACAGGCTTAGACACAGATACGCAGTATTTT. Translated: CASGTGLDTDTQYF. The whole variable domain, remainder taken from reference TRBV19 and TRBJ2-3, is DGGITQSPKYLFRKEGQNVTLSCEQNLNHDAMYWYRQDPGQGLRLIYYSQIVNDFQKGDIAEGYSVSREKKESFPLTVTSAQKNPTAFYLCASGTGLDTDTQYFGPGTRLTVL.

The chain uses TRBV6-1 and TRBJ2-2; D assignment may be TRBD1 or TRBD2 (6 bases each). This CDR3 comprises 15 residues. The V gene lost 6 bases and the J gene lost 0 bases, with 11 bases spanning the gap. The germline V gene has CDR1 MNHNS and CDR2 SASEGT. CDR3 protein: CASREGGPNTGELFF. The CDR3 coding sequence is TGTGCCAGCAGAGAGGGGGGCCCGAACACCGGGGAGCTGTTTTTT.

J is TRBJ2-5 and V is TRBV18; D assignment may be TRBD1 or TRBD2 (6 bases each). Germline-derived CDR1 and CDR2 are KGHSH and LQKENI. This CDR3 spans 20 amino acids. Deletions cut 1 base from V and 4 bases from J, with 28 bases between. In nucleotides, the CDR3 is TGTGCCAGCTCACCACAATTAGAGTTGATCGGGGGCGCGTCTCGAGAGACCCAGTACTTC. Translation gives CASSPQLELIGGASRETQYF. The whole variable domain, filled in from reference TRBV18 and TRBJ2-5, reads NAGVMQNPRHLVRRRGQEARLRCSPMKGHSHVYWYRQLPEEGLKFMVYLQKENIIDESGMPKERFSAEFPKEGPSILRIQQVVRGDSAAYFCASSPQLELIGGASRETQYFGPGTRLLVL.

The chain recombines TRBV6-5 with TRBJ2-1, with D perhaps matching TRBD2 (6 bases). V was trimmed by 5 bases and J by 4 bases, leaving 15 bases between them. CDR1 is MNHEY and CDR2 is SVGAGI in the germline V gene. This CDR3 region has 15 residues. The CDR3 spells CASSPPGLTYNEQFF. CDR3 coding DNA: TGTGCCAGCAGTCCACCGGGACTGACATACAATGAGCAGTTCTTC.

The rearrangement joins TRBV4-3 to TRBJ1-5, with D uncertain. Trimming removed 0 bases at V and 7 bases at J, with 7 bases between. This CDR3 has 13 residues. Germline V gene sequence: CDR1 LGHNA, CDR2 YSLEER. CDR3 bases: TGCGCCAGCAGCCAAGATCGTCAGCAGCCCCAGCATTTT. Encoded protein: CASSQDRQQPQHF.

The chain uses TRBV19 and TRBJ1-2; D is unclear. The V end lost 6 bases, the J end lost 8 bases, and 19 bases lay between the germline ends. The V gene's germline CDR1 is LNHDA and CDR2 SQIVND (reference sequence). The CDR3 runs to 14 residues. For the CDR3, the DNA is TGTGCCAGTAGAAGATTGCGGGTTTCGGAAGGCTACACCTTC. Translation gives CASRRLRVSEGYTF.

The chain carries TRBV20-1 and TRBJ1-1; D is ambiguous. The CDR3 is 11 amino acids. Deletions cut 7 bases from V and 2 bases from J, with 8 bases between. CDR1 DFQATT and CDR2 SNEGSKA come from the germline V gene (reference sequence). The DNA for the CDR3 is TGCAGTGAGAGGGCAAACACTGAAGCTTTCTTT. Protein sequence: CSERANTEAFF.

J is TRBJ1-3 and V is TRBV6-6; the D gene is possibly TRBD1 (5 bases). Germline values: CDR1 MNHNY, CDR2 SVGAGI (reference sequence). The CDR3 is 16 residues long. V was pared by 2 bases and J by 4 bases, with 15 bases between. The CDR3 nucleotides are TGTGCCAGCAGTTACGGTGGGACCCAAAAAGGAAACACCATATATTTT. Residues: CASSYGGTQKGNTIYF.

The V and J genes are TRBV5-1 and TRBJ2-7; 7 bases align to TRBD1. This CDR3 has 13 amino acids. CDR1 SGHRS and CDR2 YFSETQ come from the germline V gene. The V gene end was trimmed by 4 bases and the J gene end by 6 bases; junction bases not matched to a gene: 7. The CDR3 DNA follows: TGCGCCAGCAGCGCCGACAGGGAAGGCGAGCAGTACTTC. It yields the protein CASSADREGEQYF.

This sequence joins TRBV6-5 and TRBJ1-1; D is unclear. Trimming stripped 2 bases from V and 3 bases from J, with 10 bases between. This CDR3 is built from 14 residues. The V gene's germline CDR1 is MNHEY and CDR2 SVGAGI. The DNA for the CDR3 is TGTGCCAGCAGTTACGGCGGGATGGACACTGAAGCTTTCTTT. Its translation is CASSYGGMDTEAFF.

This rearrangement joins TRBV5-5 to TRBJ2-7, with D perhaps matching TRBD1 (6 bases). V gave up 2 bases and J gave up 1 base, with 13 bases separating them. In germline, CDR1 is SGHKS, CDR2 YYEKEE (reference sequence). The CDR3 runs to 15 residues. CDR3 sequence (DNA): TGTGCCAGCAGCTTTCGGTCCCAGGGGTCCTACGAGCAGTACTTC. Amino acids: CASSFRSQGSYEQYF.

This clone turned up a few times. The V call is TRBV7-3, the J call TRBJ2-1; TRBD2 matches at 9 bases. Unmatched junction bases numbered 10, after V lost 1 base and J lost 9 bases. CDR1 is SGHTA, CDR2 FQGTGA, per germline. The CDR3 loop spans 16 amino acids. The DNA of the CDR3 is TGTGCCAGCAGCTTAAGTCCGCGGGGGGGCCGCGGTGAGCAGTTCTTC. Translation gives CASSLSPRGGRGEQFF.

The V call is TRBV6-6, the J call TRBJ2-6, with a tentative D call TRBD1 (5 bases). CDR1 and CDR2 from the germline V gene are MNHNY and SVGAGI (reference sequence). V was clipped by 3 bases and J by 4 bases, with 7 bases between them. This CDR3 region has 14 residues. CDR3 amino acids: CASSYRTGANVLTF. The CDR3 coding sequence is TGTGCCAGCAGTTATAGGACAGGGGCCAACGTCCTGACTTTC.

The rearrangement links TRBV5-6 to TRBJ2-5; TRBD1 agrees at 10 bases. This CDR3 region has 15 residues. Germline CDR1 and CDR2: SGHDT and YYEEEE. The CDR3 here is CVSGTFDRGRETQYF. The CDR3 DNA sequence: TGTGTATCAGGGACCTTCGACAGGGGGCGAGAGACCCAGTACTTC.

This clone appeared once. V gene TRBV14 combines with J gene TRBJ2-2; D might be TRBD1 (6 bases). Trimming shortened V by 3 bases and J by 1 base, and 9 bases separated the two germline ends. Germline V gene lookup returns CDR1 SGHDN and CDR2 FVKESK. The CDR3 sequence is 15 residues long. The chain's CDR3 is CASSQLTGNTGELFF. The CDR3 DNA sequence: TGTGCCAGCAGCCAGTTGACAGGGAACACCGGGGAGCTGTTTTTT.

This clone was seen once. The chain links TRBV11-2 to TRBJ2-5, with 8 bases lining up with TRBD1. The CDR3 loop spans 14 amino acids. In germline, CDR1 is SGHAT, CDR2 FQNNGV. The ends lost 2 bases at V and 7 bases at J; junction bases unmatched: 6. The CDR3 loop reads CASSLRTGLGTQYF. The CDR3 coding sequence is TGTGCCAGCAGCTTACGGACAGGGTTGGGGACCCAGTACTTC.